This TCR beta chain comes out of a study of T cell changes during pregnancy in multiple sclerosis. Germline loops: CDR1 MNHNS, CDR2 SASEGT. Trimming removed 3 bases from V and 4 bases from J, with 12 bases in between. The CDR3 has 14 amino acids. A few counts support this clone. TCRdb's copy holds only in-frame clones and misses some; the assay was immunoSEQ multiplex PCR. The table records under 50,000 clones, around 95% of them present only once. The clonotype was recovered from a female donor with multiple sclerosis, enrolled in a pregnancy study. The sample in question was CD8+ T cells from peripheral blood mononuclear cells, obtained in the first trimester of pregnancy. The V call is TRBV6-1, the J call TRBJ1-2; no clear D. The CDR3 spells CASSDPWQVYGYTF. DNA of the CDR3: TGTGCCAGCAGTGATCCATGGCAGGTCTATGGCTACACCTTC.